The rows below give T cell receptor beta chains drawn from one sample of a study of vaccination effects on CD4 cells after COVID-19. Antigens of these TCRs are unknown. Sequencing was performed with immunoSEQ multiplex PCR; in TCRdb, only in-frame clones are kept and a portion is missing. The table lists tens of thousands of clones, more than 70% of them singletons. The material was CD4+ T cells from PBMCs cultured with a peptide pool, obtained before COVID-19 vaccination. The origin of the receptors is a human donor who had a prior SARS-CoV-2 infection. Each CDR3 is given with its conserved first and last residue. The D gene is left open where the match is weak. The size entry is marked missing in some rows and otherwise reads once, few, many or a size class.

-,-,TRBJ1-5,TRBV6-2/TRBV6-3,CASSYFSGERLGQPQHF,TGTGCCAGCAGTTATTTTTCTGGCGAAAGGTTGGGTCAGCCCCAGCATTTT
TRBD1,-,TRBJ2-2,TRBV4-2,CASSQAGGQGGTGELFF,TGTGCCAGCAGCCAAGCAGGGGGACAGGGAGGCACCGGGGAGCTGTTTTTT
TRBD1,few,TRBJ1-1,TRBV13,CASSSHRGLGNTEAFF,TGTGCCAGCAGCTCCCACAGGGGGCTGGGGAACACTGAAGCTTTCTTT
-,-,TRBJ1-4,TRBV5-6,CASSPDFPGGPNEKLFF,TGTGCCAGCAGCCCGGACTTCCCGGGCGGCCCTAATGAAAAACTGTTTTTT
-,-,TRBJ2-3,TRBV9,CASSVRASVSTDTQYF,TGTGCCAGCAGCGTCCGAGCGAGCGTAAGCACAGATACGCAGTATTTT
-,few,TRBJ1-1,TRBV18,CASSPTDNTEAFF,TGTGCCAGCTCACCGACAGATAACACTGAAGCTTTCTTT
-,-,TRBJ2-1,TRBV18,CASSPRQAGASEQFF,TGTGCCAGCTCACCACGGCAGGCAGGGGCGAGTGAGCAGTTCTTC
-,-,TRBJ1-6,TRBV5-5,CASSLPESSYNSPLHF,TGTGCCAGCAGCTTGCCCGAAAGCTCCTATAATTCACCCCTCCACTTT
-,-,TRBJ2-1,TRBV7-2,CASSLALSYYNEQFF,TGTGCCAGCAGCTTAGCTCTCTCATACTACAATGAGCAGTTCTTC
-,-,TRBJ1-5,TRBV6-5,CASIMQGGQPQHF,TGTGCCAGCATCATGCAGGGAGGGCAGCCCCAGCATTTT
-,-,TRBJ1-1,TRBV5-1,CASSLSTGRQNTEAFF,TGCGCCAGCAGCTTGTCTACAGGGAGGCAGAACACTGAAGCTTTCTTT
TRBD1,-,TRBJ2-7,TRBV4-3,CASSQVYAQGSYEQYF,TGCGCCAGCAGCCAAGTTTACGCACAGGGGAGCTACGAGCAGTACTTC
-,-,TRBJ2-7,TRBV7-9,CASSDDGAHYEQYF,TGTGCCAGCAGCGACGACGGGGCTCACTACGAGCAGTACTTC
TRBD1,-,TRBJ2-1,TRBV15,CATGQQQGGYNEQFF,TGTGCCACCGGACAGCAACAGGGGGGTTACAATGAGCAGTTCTTC
-,-,TRBJ2-1,TRBV9,CASSVVVGGPYSYNEQFF,TGTGCCAGCAGCGTAGTTGTCGGGGGTCCGTACTCCTACAATGAGCAGTTCTTC
TRBD2,-,TRBJ2-7,TRBV11-2,CASSLGTSGNRYEQYF,TGTGCCAGCAGCTTAGGGACTAGCGGGAATCGGTACGAGCAGTACTTC